This T cell receptor beta chain is from a study of shared clonotypes between healthy human individuals (dated by TCRdb to the early 2020s). In the study overall: The cohort included three men and a couple of women between 18 and 49 years of age. Each donor's leukapheresis produced roughly between roughly 0.94 and 9.5 billion PBMCs. Blood TCR repertoires of roughly five healthy adults were deeply sequenced to estimate repertoire size and the extent of clonotype sharing between individuals. Libraries were prepared and TCR repertoires were sequenced by different laboratories using diverse techniques, in order to increase sequencing depth and limit assay-specific biases.

Broad study findings and their caveats: Sampling was limited to blood, and TCR repertoires in tissue likely differ from TCR repertoires in blood. The small number of donors limited the genetic and exposure-history diversity represented. Pairwise subsampling led to the expectation that sequencing depth would affect the degree of clonotype sharing among donors.

On this clone itself: The clone's antigen remains unknown. Base-call qualities are not available, and no considerably larger clone is one nucleotide away.

From the cysteine up to the phenylalanine, the CDR3 has a length of 15 residues. Of the read, only the CDR3 DNA is kept; its 45 bases are in frame from base 1. The germline V gene (reference sequence) gives CDR1 as LNHDA and CDR2 as SQIVND. Germline trimming amounts to 4 bases on V and 4 bases on J, with 7 as the count of junction bases outside the gene matches. Using the deep immunoSEQ assay, TCR CDR3 regions were amplified from genomic DNA by multiplex PCR. For each cell subset, the extracted genomic DNA was distributed evenly across all wells of several immunoSEQ 96-well plates, and each plate served as one replicate. For unsorted PBMC, approximately 290 ng of genomic DNA, equivalent to approximately 28,000 T cell genomes, went into each replicate PCR. Ten immunoSEQ deep assay plates were used to sequence unsorted PBMC genomic DNA. Purified libraries were quantified with a Qubit 3.0 fluorometer, sized on a Bioanalyzer 2100, and re-quantified with the KAPA Library Quantification kit. Each immunoSEQ 96-well plate was sequenced on its own single-read 150-cycle Illumina NextSeq 550 flow cell. The study's own analysis went as follows. The immunoSEQ output contained only junctional sequences without quality scores, so filtering could not match that applied to full-length reads. Sequences were annotated with PyIR, a Python wrapper for IgBLAST v1.9, using IMGT germline references to assign V/J genes and CDR3. Reads with weak V/J assignments (E-value above 1e-6), missing CDR3, stop codons, out-of-frame junctions, or ambiguous translated residues were removed. A V3J clonotype was defined by an identical inferred V gene, J gene, and CDR3 amino acid sequence. To compute the percentage overlap between repertoires, the number of shared unique clonotypes was divided by the size of the smaller repertoire. RTK rarefaction, the Chao1 estimator, and Recon v2.1 estimates of unobserved clonotypes were used to assess repertoire richness. TCRdb holds this immuneACCESS table with in-frame rearrangements only. Some clones are missing; in checked studies, unresolved V genes explain under half, and the rest has no known cause. The V and J calls and the clone size are those of that table, but D and trimming were determined from the DNA. This sample lists 450,000 to 500,000 clones; 70% to 80% were detected once. Around 13% of the sample lies in the top ten.

Healthy HIV-negative adults with no recently reported acute infections or vaccinations were included as donors. Every donor was a Caucasian adult living in Nashville, Tennessee, USA. For unsorted samples, tens of millions of PBMCs were counted, and genomic DNA was extracted using the QIAamp DNA Blood Mini kit. Blood was obtained by leukapheresis, after which PBMCs were separated by Ficoll-Histopaque density gradient centrifugation and cryopreserved in liquid nitrogen vapor phase. The material sequenced was PBMCs. The TCR sequence derives from a woman aged 40 to 50 in good health. Some clones in this sample may be carry-over from other donors' samples. The V and J segments used are TRBV19 and TRBJ1-1, with 9 bases matching TRBD1. The DNA sequence is as follows: TGTGCCAGTAGTACCCGACAGGGGGAGGTCACTGAAGCTTTCTTT. This encodes CASSTRQGEVTEAFF.